This T cell receptor (beta chain) was sequenced in a study of cytomegalovirus exposure and HLA in healthy donors. General study points: What a later analysis reportedly showed was that an Asian-associated ancestry cluster had fewer N-insertions than the roughly 700-donor mean.

As for the donors, each was a healthy bone marrow donor. Whereas donors were nominally healthy upon sampling, unrecorded immune exposures were probable. A word on this clone: What it binds is not known.

60 Vbeta and 13 Jbeta primers were used in PCR. This table comes from immunoSEQ multiplex PCR, and its TCRdb copy is limited to in-frame clones, with some not included. The sample has 75,000 to 100,000 clones, around 81% seen once. The sample comprised PBMCs. The sequence derives from a man aged 25-45 years in good health and CMV-seronegative.

CDR3 protein: CASSRQGTGAFSNQPQHF. CDR3 nucleotides: TGTGCCAGCAGTAGGCAGGGGACAGGGGCCTTCAGCAATCAGCCCCAGCATTTT. The rearrangement joins TRBV27 to TRBJ1-5, with 10 positions matching TRBD1. V shed 5 bases and J 1 base; nucleotides not matched to a gene: 11. The CDR3 sequence is 18 residues long. Germline V gene data show CDR1 as MNHEY and CDR2 as SMNVEV (reference sequence).